Shown below are 15 T cell receptor beta chains from a single sample sequenced in a study of molecular identifiers for immune sequencing clone quantification. TCRdb passed the PCR reads through MiXCR, listing each CDR3 protein once. This repertoire shows some 97,000 distinct CDR3 sequences, approximately 24% found once; its top ten account for approximately 0.91%. Sequenced sample: naive CD8+ T cells from blood, with Jurkat cell RNA spiked in. Subset noted: FACS-sorted CD8+CD4-CCR7+CD45RA+ naive T cells. Receptors were obtained from a human donor in good health. Some libraries in this study had Jurkat cell RNA spiked in.

This clonotype was seen more than once but under ten times. V usage is TRBV29-1 and J usage is TRBJ2-2; D gene ambiguous. V lost 4 bases to trimming and J lost 5 bases, with 8 bases between them. The CDR3 has 12 residues. Germline lookup yields CDR1 SQVTM and CDR2 ANQGSEA. The chain's CDR3 is CSVVAGTGELFF. In nucleotides, the CDR3 is TGCAGCGTTGTGGCCGGGACCGGGGAGCTGTTTTTT.

This clonotype counts as medium-sized. V usage is TRBV28 and J usage is TRBJ2-3; 11 bases align to TRBD2. This CDR3 comprises 16 residues. The trim removed 1 base at V and 4 bases at J, leaving 4 bases unmatched. Germline V gives CDR1 MDHEN, CDR2 SYDVKM. CDR3 in DNA: TGTGCCAGCAGTTTATCCCTAGCGGGAGGTGCAGATACGCAGTATTTT. It encodes CASSLSLAGGADTQYF.

This clonotype has at least ten counts. This chain uses TRBV27 with TRBJ1-5; D is uncertain. The germline gives CDR1 MNHEY, CDR2 SMNVEV (reference sequence). The CDR3 sequence is 16 residues long. The germline V and J ends were trimmed by 8 bases and 0 bases, with 17 bases remaining between them. The CDR3 loop is CASAYQGPHSNQPQHF. The CDR3 region has the DNA TGTGCCAGCGCGTATCAAGGTCCGCATAGCAATCAGCCCCAGCATTTT.

This sequence joins TRBV20-1 and TRBJ2-7; 7 positions agree with TRBD1. The J segment lost 0 bases and the V segment lost 0 bases, leaving 5 bases of the junction unmatched. This CDR3 is 15 amino acids long. The germline V gene encodes CDR1 DFQATT and CDR2 SNEGSKA (reference sequence). The CDR3, as DNA: TGCAGTGCTAGAGATCCGGACAGGAGCTCCTACGAGCAGTACTTC. This encodes CSARDPDRSSYEQYF.

This chain uses TRBV20-1 with TRBJ2-5; 7 nucleotides agree with TRBD1. Trimming at V came to 5 bases and at J to 1 base, leaving 16 bases not matched to a gene. This CDR3 spans 17 amino acids. Germline assignment: CDR1 DFQATT and CDR2 SNEGSKA (reference sequence). The CDR3 loop is CSAGPDTTGEIQETQYF. The CDR3, as DNA: TGCAGTGCTGGGCCTGACACCACAGGGGAAATCCAAGAGACCCAGTACTTC.

This clonotype was detected ten times or more. The chain couples TRBV4-3 to TRBJ2-3; TRBD2 might be the D (6 bases). The germline CDR1 and CDR2 sequences are LGHNA and YSLEER. V was clipped by 1 base and J by 2 bases, with 13 bases between them. This CDR3 has 16 residues. The CDR3 nucleotides are TGCGCCAGCAGCCAAGGTGTGGGAGGAGTCACAGATACGCAGTATTTT. Translating gives CASSQGVGGVTDTQYF.

The V call is TRBV15, the J call TRBJ2-7; the match to TRBD1 covers 11 bases. CDR3 size: 16 residues. The V gene end was trimmed by 0 bases and the J gene end by 6 bases; junction bases not matched to a gene: 7. From germline, CDR1 is LNHNV and CDR2 YYDKDF (reference sequence). CDR3 protein: CATSRETVGTGGEQYF. For the CDR3, the DNA is TGTGCCACCAGCAGAGAGACTGTAGGGACAGGGGGCGAGCAGTACTTC.

This clonotype was observed at least ten times. The chain uses TRBV4-2 and TRBJ2-7; 7 positions match TRBD1. The V gene's germline CDR1 is LGHNA and CDR2 YNFKEQ. V dropped 6 bases and J dropped 0; count of bases not matched to a gene: 5. There are 14 residues in the CDR3. The CDR3 bases are TGTGCCAGCAGTCCTCGGGACAGCTCCTACGAGCAGTACTTC. It codes for CASSPRDSSYEQYF.

In regard to this clonotype: A much larger clone sits a single nucleotide away, making a read error possible. The chain uses TRBV27 and TRBJ2-3; tentatively, D is TRBD2 (6 bases). CDR3 size: 15 residues. The V end was cut by 5 bases, the J end by 5 bases, with 17 bases between. Germline-derived CDR1 and CDR2 are MNHEY and SMNVEV (reference sequence). CDR3 coding DNA: TGTGCCAGCAGTCTAAGACTAGAGACTCGAGATACGCAGTATTTT. This sequence encodes CASSLRLETRDTQYF.

Of note for this clonotype: Since a much larger clone is just one base distant, this may be a read error. The chain uses TRBV29-1 and TRBJ1-2; tentatively, D is TRBD1 (6 bases). The CDR3 runs to 13 residues. Germline-derived CDR1 and CDR2 are SQVTM and ANQGSEA. V was clipped by 4 bases and J by 7 bases, with 16 bases between them. The CDR3 reads CSVGRQDFRGYTF. Written as DNA, the CDR3 is TGCAGCGTTGGAAGACAGGATTTTCGTGGCTACACCTTC.

The table lists this clonotype with many counts. This chain links TRBV11-2 with TRBJ2-3, with D unresolved. Per the germline V gene, CDR1 is SGHAT and CDR2 is FQNNGV. V was shortened by 0 bases and J by 4 bases, with 11 bases between the two germline ends. The length of the CDR3 is 15 residues. CDR3 in DNA: TGTGCCAGCAGCTTAGAGTCAGTTCCCGCAGATACGCAGTATTTT. Encoded protein: CASSLESVPADTQYF.

This clonotype came up many times. This chain links TRBV27 with TRBJ2-3, with 11 nucleotides matching TRBD2. Looked up from germline, CDR1 is MNHEY and CDR2 is SMNVEV (reference sequence). Losses at the gene ends were 5 bases for V and 5 bases for J; bases not matched to a gene: 9. The CDR3 sequence is 16 residues long. CDR3 region: CASSPRLAGTQDTQYF. The DNA for the CDR3 is TGTGCCAGCAGTCCTCGACTAGCGGGGACCCAAGATACGCAGTATTTT.

The CDR3 sequence: CSVEDPTWRGEPNEAFF. The CDR3 region has the DNA TGCAGCGTTGAAGACCCGACGTGGAGGGGCGAGCCTAATGAAGCTTTCTTT. This sequence joins TRBV29-1 and TRBJ1-1, with D possibly matching TRBD1 (5 bases). Trimming took off 0 bases at V and 7 bases at J, with 24 bases between the two ends. The CDR3 covers 17 residues. The germline V gene has CDR1 SQVTM and CDR2 ANQGSEA.

This clonotype was observed many times. This sequence joins TRBV5-4 and TRBJ2-7; no reliable D call. The germline CDR1 and CDR2 sequences are SGHNT and YYREEE (reference sequence). There are 15 residues in the CDR3. The V end lost 3 bases, the J end lost 2 bases, and 15 bases lay between the germline ends. This chain's CDR3 is CASSSTGQETYEQYF. The CDR3 DNA sequence: TGTGCCAGCAGCTCGACCGGCCAGGAGACCTACGAGCAGTACTTC. Variable domain in full (rest from reference TRBV5-4 and TRBJ2-7): ETGVTQSPTHLIKTRGQQVTLRCSSQSGHNTVSWYQQALGQGPQFIFQYYREEENGRGNFPPRFSGLQFPNYSSELNVNALELDDSALYLCASSSTGQETYEQYFGPGTRLTVT.

This chain connects TRBV24-1 to TRBJ1-1, with D hard to call. The V end lost 2 bases, the J end lost 4 bases, and 7 bases lay between the germline ends. Germline CDR1 KGHDR, CDR2 SFDVKD. The CDR3 has 13 residues. In DNA, the CDR3 is TGTGCCACCAGTGATTGGACGGGCACTGAAGCTTTCTTT. Protein product: CATSDWTGTEAFF.